The rows below give T cell receptor beta chains drawn from one sample of a study of identical twins. TCRdb fed the 5' RACE reads into MiXCR, producing one record per CDR3 protein. The sample consists of 200,000 to 250,000 distinct CDR3 sequences, roughly 13% of them appearing once. These sequences were also reported in another study, on yellow fever vaccine responses in identical twins.

Sequencing was performed on memory (CD45RO+) T cells sorted from blood. Receptors were obtained from a woman between 18 and 29 years old in good health. The CDR3 runs from the conserved cysteine through the conserved F or W. The D gene is left open where the match is weak. For some rows the clone size is stated as once, few or many, or as a class when expanded; others skip it.

V gene	clone size	J gene	D gene	CDR3 DNA	CDR3 protein
TRBV5-1	many	TRBJ2-2	TRBD2	TGCGCCAGCAGCCTAGCGGTGAACACCGGGGAGCTGTTTTTT	CASSLAVNTGELFF
TRBV6-2/TRBV6-3	many	TRBJ2-7	NA	TGTGCCAGCATCCCTACCGCTGGGACCTACGAGCAGTACTTC	CASIPTAGTYEQYF
TRBV20-1	few	TRBJ2-7	NA	TGCAGTGCTTACCTGGACAGCGGGAAATCCTACGAGCAGTACTTC	CSAYLDSGKSYEQYF
TRBV21-1	NA	TRBJ2-1	NA	TGTGCCAGCAGCAACGGGACTGTCTCCTACAATGAGCAGTTCTTC	CASSNGTVSYNEQFF
TRBV12-3/TRBV12-4	few	TRBJ2-7	NA	TGTGCCAGCAGCCGACTTAATTGGGACGAGCAGTACTTC	CASSRLNWDEQYF
TRBV7-2	NA	TRBJ2-7	NA	TGTGCCAGCAGCGATACAGGGTCCGTGGAGCAGTACTTC	CASSDTGSVEQYF
TRBV28	NA	TRBJ2-3	TRBD1	TGTGCCAGCAGTTCGACAGGGAAGGGAAGCACAGATACGCAGTATTTT	CASSSTGKGSTDTQYF
TRBV20-1	NA	TRBJ2-1	NA	TGCAGTGCTGTCCAGAGCGAAGGGCGCACGAGCTCCTACAATGAGCAGTTCTTC	CSAVQSEGRTSSYNEQFF
TRBV29-1	few	TRBJ1-1	NA	TGCAGCGTATTATCGGGGGGTGAAGCTTTCTTT	CSVLSGGEAFF
TRBV6-2/TRBV6-3	NA	TRBJ1-1	TRBD1	TGTGCCAGCAGTTACCCAACGGGACAGGGGATGAACACTGAAGCTTTCTTT	CASSYPTGQGMNTEAFF
TRBV5-5	NA	TRBJ2-7	TRBD1	TGTGCCAGCAGCTTACCTCTGACAGGGCTATCCTACGAGCAGTACTTC	CASSLPLTGLSYEQYF
TRBV2	NA	TRBJ2-3	NA	TGTGCCAGCAGTGAAGGGAGCATGAGCACAGATACGCAGTATTTT	CASSEGSMSTDTQYF
TRBV24-1	NA	TRBJ2-2	NA	TGTGCCACCAGTGATTTAGGGAAAGGGACCACCGGGGAGCTGTTTTTT	CATSDLGKGTTGELFF
TRBV5-1	few	TRBJ2-3	TRBD2	TGCGCCAGCAGCTTCCTGACTAGCGGGGGGGGAGATACGCAGTATTTT	CASSFLTSGGGDTQYF
TRBV27	few	TRBJ2-1	TRBD1	TGTGCCAGCAGTTTGACGACAGGGCTATACAATGAGCAGTTCTTC	CASSLTTGLYNEQFF
TRBV28	NA	TRBJ1-2	NA	TGTGCCAGCACCGCAGGGACGGGCGGCTACACCTTC	CASTAGTGGYTF
TRBV4-1	few	TRBJ1-6	TRBD1	TGCGCCAGCAGCACGGGACAGTCTGATAATTCACCCCTCCACTTT	CASSTGQSDNSPLHF
TRBV20-1	NA	TRBJ1-5	NA	TGCAGTGCTAGAGCGGCAGTTAATCAGCCCCAGCATTTT	CSARAAVNQPQHF
TRBV6-5	many	TRBJ2-1	NA	TGTGCCAGCAGTTACTCGCAACAAGGGAATGAGCAGTTCTTC	CASSYSQQGNEQFF
TRBV20-1	NA	TRBJ2-7	NA	TGCAGTGCTCAGCCGGGACACACCTACGGGAGTACCTACGAGCAGTACTTC	CSAQPGHTYGSTYEQYF
TRBV20-1	NA	TRBJ2-3	TRBD2	TGCGCCAGCCAGGGACTAGCGGGAGAGACAGATACGCAGTATTTT	CASQGLAGETDTQYF
TRBV12-3/TRBV12-4	few	TRBJ2-6	NA	TGTGCCAGCAGTTTGGAGGGCAGACCTGGGGCCAACGTCCTGACTTTC	CASSLEGRPGANVLTF
TRBV28	NA	TRBJ2-2	TRBD2	TGTGCCAGCAGCCCTGGGACTAGCGGGAGGGGCACCGGGGAGCTGTTTTTT	CASSPGTSGRGTGELFF
TRBV6-5	few	TRBJ1-4	NA	TGTGCAACGGGTGCAACTAATGAAAAACTGTTTTTT	CATGATNEKLFF
TRBV19	NA	TRBJ2-3	NA	TGTGCCAGCGCCCGGCGGAGCACAGATACGCAGTATTTT	CASARRSTDTQYF
TRBV7-2	few	TRBJ2-1	NA	TGTGCCAGCTTAGTCGGGGAGAAGCTTTACAATGAGCAGTTCTTC	CASLVGEKLYNEQFF
TRBV9	many	TRBJ2-7	NA	TGTGCCCGAAAGAACTTACAGTGCCACGAGCAGTACTTC	CARKNLQCHEQYF
TRBV28	many	TRBJ2-2	NA	TGTGCCAGCAGTTTTTCCGTAGGGTCCACCGGGGAGCTGTTTTTT	CASSFSVGSTGELFF
TRBV11-3	NA	TRBJ2-3	NA	TGTGCCTTTTCTGGGGACGCGCCAGAGAGCACAGATACGCAGTATTTT	CAFSGDAPESTDTQYF
TRBV24-1	NA	TRBJ2-1	NA	TGTGCCACCAGTGACAGGGTCAACAATGAGCAGTTCTTC	CATSDRVNNEQFF
TRBV15	few	TRBJ1-5	TRBD1	TGTGCCACCAGCAGAGATGAGGGGGCAAGGTATCAGCCCCAGCATTTT	CATSRDEGARYQPQHF
TRBV3-1	NA	TRBJ1-6	NA	TGTGCCAGCAGCCAAGGGGGGGATAATTCACCCCTCCACTTT	CASSQGGDNSPLHF